The following is a T cell receptor beta chain sequence with its context. Method: immunoSEQ multiplex PCR; TCRdb's copy keeps in-frame clones and lacks some. The sample has fewer than 350,000 clones, 70% to 90% seen once; the top ten hold approximately 1.8%. The data originate from a study of blood T cell repertoires in COVID-19. Study-level information: Sample material is recorded as cDNA or gDNA derived from T cells, B-cell-depleted T cells, or PBMCs.

CDR1 and CDR2 (germline): KGHSH, LQKENI. This CDR3 has 13 amino acids. V was cut by 3 bases and J by 3 bases, with 6 bases left in between. Seattle-derived patients entered the study during active infection and were followed longitudinally. This rearrangement joins TRBV18 to TRBJ2-1, with no clear D. This receptor was taken from a young woman with COVID-19, enrolled during active disease. The sequenced sample was peripheral blood. CDR3: CASSPSLYNEQFF. As DNA, the CDR3 is TGTGCCAGCTCACCCTCCCTCTACAATGAGCAGTTCTTC.